What follows describes a single TCR beta chain. The entry originates in a study of blood T cell repertoires in COVID-19. Study details: Samples representing acute and convalescent COVID-19 were sourced from the United States, Italy and Spain. T cells, B-cell-depleted T cells, or PBMCs provided the cDNA or gDNA that served as material.

Per the germline V gene, CDR1 is MNHEY and CDR2 is SVGAGI. V was clipped by 6 bases and J by 12 bases, with 11 bases between them. The CDR3 spans 10 residues. Study processing details: How many nucleated cells were present was estimated from reference gene primer amplification. Method: immunoSEQ multiplex PCR; TCRdb's copy keeps in-frame clones and lacks some. The V and J calls and clone size are taken from that table; D and trimming were inferred from the DNA. The table shows tens of thousands of clones, with 75% to 85% occurring only once. Patients at the Seattle site were enrolled during active infection and followed longitudinally.

The clonotype originates from a man aged 25-45 years with COVID-19, enrolled during active disease. Material: peripheral blood. The chain is built from TRBV6-5 and TRBJ1-1, with D possibly TRBD1 on 5 matching bases. Here the CDR3 reads CASRGGVTFF. The CDR3 DNA follows: TGTGCCAGCAGGGGGGGGGTAACTTTCTTT.